The next 12 T cell receptor beta chains were all read from a single sample in a study of control samples from healthy donors and cancer patients. Sequenced by immunoSEQ multiplex PCR; TCRdb stores in-frame clones only, minus some. Of 85,000 to 90,000 clones in the sample, approximately 86% are singletons; the top ten hold approximately 21%. The sample was blood. The source of these receptors is a man aged 25 to 40 in good health.

This rearrangement joins TRBV7-2 to TRBJ2-3, with 14 bases aligning to TRBD2. Germline values: CDR1 SGHTA, CDR2 FQGNSA. Trimming removed 1 base from V and 5 bases from J; junction bases left unmatched: 8. The CDR3 consists of 18 residues. The CDR3: CASSLVSRTSGGKDTQYF. The DNA of the CDR3 is TGTGCCAGCAGCTTAGTTAGTCGGACTAGCGGGGGGAAAGATACGCAGTATTTT.

The rearrangement uses TRBV7-2 and TRBJ2-1, with TRBD1 matching 7 bases. Looked up from germline, CDR1 is SGHTA and CDR2 is FQGNSA. CDR3 length: 16 residues. The junction had 12 bases not matched to a gene; V was cut back by 4 bases and J by 6 bases. The CDR3 reads CASSSYRGVGFNEQFF. DNA for the CDR3: TGTGCCAGCAGCTCCTACAGGGGTGTTGGTTTCAATGAGCAGTTCTTC.

In its sample, this clone was seen a few times. This chain links TRBV30 with TRBJ1-2; no clear D gene. The length of the CDR3 is 13 residues. V was cut by 0 bases and J by 2 bases, with 7 bases left in between. Germline V gene sequence: CDR1 GTSNPN, CDR2 SVGIG (reference sequence). Written as DNA, the CDR3 is TGTGCCTGGAGTGTAAACCGGAACTATGGCTACACCTTC. It yields the protein CAWSVNRNYGYTF.

The rearrangement links TRBV6-5 to TRBJ1-2; D ambiguous. From germline, CDR1 is MNHEY and CDR2 SVGAGI. The CDR3 is 14 amino acids. Trimming stripped 2 bases from V and 2 bases from J, with 9 bases between. CDR3 residues: CASSYQLGNYGYTF. CDR3 sequence (DNA): TGTGCCAGCAGTTACCAGCTAGGCAACTATGGCTACACCTTC.

The chain couples TRBV11-2 to TRBJ1-6, with D tentatively TRBD1 (5 bases). CDR3 length: 16 residues. With 3 bases removed from V and 10 bases from J, the gap between germline ends came to 19 bases. CDR1 is SGHAT, CDR2 FQNNGV, per germline. This chain's CDR3 is CASSFSGRGSGSPLHF. CDR3 bases: TGTGCCAGCAGCTTCTCGGGACGGGGGTCGGGATCACCCCTCCACTTT.

The chain has TRBV19 and TRBJ2-1, with 7 bases that match TRBD1. The length of the CDR3 is 15 residues. Trimming removed 6 bases from V and 7 bases from J; junction bases left unmatched: 12. Per the germline V gene, CDR1 is LNHDA and CDR2 is SQIVND (reference sequence). CDR3 sequence: CASSRTGIVGNEQFF. The CDR3 nucleotides read TGTGCCAGTAGCCGGACAGGTATCGTGGGAAATGAGCAGTTCTTC.

This chain joins TRBV5-4 and TRBJ2-1, with TRBD2 identical over 9 bases. The CDR3 length is 16 residues. The V gene's germline CDR1 is SGHNT and CDR2 YYREEE (reference sequence). V lost 3 bases and J lost 10; bases outside the gene matches: 14. The CDR3, as DNA: TGTGCCAGCAGCTCGCGAGCGGGGGGCCCCTCAGGAGAGCAGTTCTTC. Its protein product is CASSSRAGGPSGEQFF.

The CDR3 nucleotides are TGTGCCAGCAGTTTACGCCCAGGAGGAGATACGCAGTATTTT. It yields the protein CASSLRPGGDTQYF. The chain joins TRBV6-5 to TRBJ2-3; D might be TRBD2 (5 bases). CDR3 length: 14 residues. Germline assignment: CDR1 MNHEY and CDR2 SVGAGI. Deletions cut 4 bases from V and 5 bases from J, with 13 bases between.

The chain couples TRBV5-1 to TRBJ2-2; D may be TRBD1 or TRBD2 (5 bases each). V was clipped by 4 bases and J by 7 bases, with 17 bases between them. Germline V CDR1 and CDR2: SGHRS, YFSETQ. The CDR3 consists of 15 residues. CDR3 DNA sequence: TGCGCCAGCAGCGGGGACCGAATCTCTCACGGGGAGCTGTTTTTT. It translates to CASSGDRISHGELFF.

The chain carries TRBV5-6 and TRBJ2-7; 7 bases are a match to TRBD2. The ends lost 4 bases at V and 0 bases at J; junction bases unmatched: 4. This CDR3 is 14 amino acids long. CDR1 and CDR2 from the germline V gene are SGHDT and YYEEEE. The CDR3 bases are TGTGCCAGCAGCCCCCGGGACTACTCCTACGAGCAGTACGTC. Translation: CASSPRDYSYEQYV.

Concerning this clone: One end of the junction does not line up with germline, which may come from a read error. This CDR3 is also generated by other DNA sequences in the sample. The chain has TRBV19 and TRBJ2-1; D could derive from TRBD1 or TRBD2 (5 bases each). Germline CDR1 is LNHDA and CDR2 is SQIVND (reference sequence). The CDR3 length is 15 residues. The CDR3 DNA reads as TGTGCCAGCAGTATGGGGGAGATCTCCTACAATGAGCAGTTCTTC. It encodes CASSMGEISYNEQFF.

The chain uses TRBV28 and TRBJ1-6; D is undetermined. Germline V gene lookup returns CDR1 MDHEN and CDR2 SYDVKM. The CDR3 length is 13 residues. V lost 3 bases to trimming and J lost 14 bases, with 14 bases between them. The CDR3 loop is CASSLDGRSTLHF. In DNA, the CDR3 is TGTGCCAGCAGTTTGGATGGCAGATCAACCCTCCACTTT.